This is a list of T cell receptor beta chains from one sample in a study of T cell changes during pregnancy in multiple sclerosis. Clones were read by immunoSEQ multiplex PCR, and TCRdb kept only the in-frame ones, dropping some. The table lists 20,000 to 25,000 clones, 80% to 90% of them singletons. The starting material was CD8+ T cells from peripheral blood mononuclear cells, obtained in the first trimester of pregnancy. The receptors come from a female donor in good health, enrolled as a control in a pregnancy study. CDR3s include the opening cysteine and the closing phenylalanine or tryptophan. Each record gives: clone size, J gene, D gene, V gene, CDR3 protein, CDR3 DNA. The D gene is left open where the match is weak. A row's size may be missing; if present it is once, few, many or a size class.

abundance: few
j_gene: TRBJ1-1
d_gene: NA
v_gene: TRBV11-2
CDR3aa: CASNRWSEAFF
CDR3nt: TGTGCCAGCAACAGGTGGTCTGAAGCTTTCTTT

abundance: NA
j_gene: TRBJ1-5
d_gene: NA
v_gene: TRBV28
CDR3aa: CASTPQGFGNQPQHF
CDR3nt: TGTGCCAGCACTCCACAGGGATTCGGCAATCAGCCCCAGCATTTT

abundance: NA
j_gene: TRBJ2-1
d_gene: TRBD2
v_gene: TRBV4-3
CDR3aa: CASSQGAGGPYNEQFF
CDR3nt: TGCGCCAGCAGCCAAGGGGCGGGGGGCCCATACAATGAGCAGTTCTTC

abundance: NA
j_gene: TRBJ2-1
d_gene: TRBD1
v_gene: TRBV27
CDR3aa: CASRQGAGGQFF
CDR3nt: TGTGCCAGCAGGCAGGGGGCAGGTGGGCAGTTCTTC

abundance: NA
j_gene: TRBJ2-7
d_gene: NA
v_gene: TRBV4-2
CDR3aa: CASSQEGDYSYEQYF
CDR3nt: TGTGCCAGCAGCCAAGAAGGAGACTACTCCTACGAGCAGTACTTC

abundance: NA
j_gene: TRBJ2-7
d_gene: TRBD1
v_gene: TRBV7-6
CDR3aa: CASSFAGTGSYEQYF
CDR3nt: TGTGCCAGCAGCTTCGCCGGGACAGGGTCTTACGAGCAGTACTTC

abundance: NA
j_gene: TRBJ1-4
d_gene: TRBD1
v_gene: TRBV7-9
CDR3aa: CASSSNRGATNEKLFF
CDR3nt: TGTGCCAGCAGCTCAAACAGGGGAGCAACTAATGAAAAACTGTTTTTT

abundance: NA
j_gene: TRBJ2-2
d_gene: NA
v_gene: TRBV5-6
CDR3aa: CASSLGLAGGAGELFF
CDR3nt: TGTGCCAGCAGCTTAGGACTTGCAGGCGGCGCCGGGGAGCTGTTTTTT

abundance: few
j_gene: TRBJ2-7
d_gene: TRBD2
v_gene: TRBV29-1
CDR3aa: CSVDSGLGGYEQYF
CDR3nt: TGCAGCGTTGATTCGGGACTAGGAGGCTACGAGCAGTACTTC

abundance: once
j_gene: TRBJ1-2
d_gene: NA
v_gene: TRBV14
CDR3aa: CASSLTLWAGYTF
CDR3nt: TGTGCCAGCAGCCTTACTCTGTGGGCTGGCTACACCTTC

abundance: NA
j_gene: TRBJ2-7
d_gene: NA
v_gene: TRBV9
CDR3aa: CASSVGGPRVNEQYF
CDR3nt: TGTGCCAGCAGCGTGGGAGGACCTAGAGTTAACGAGCAGTACTTC

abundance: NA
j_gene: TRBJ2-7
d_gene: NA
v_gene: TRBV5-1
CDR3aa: CASSGSQGYEQYF
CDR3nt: TGCGCCAGCAGCGGAAGCCAGGGCTACGAGCAGTACTTC

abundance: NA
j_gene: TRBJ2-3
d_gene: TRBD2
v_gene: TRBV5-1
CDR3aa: CASSLTTSGTDTQYF
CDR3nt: TGCGCCAGCAGCTTGACTACTAGCGGCACAGATACGCAGTATTTT

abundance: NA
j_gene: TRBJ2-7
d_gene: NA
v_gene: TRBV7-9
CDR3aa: CASSLSSAEQYF
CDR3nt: TGTGCCAGCAGCTTAAGTAGTGCCGAGCAGTACTTC

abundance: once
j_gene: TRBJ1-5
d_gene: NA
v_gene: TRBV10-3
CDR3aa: CAISEVSQPQHF
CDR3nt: TGTGCCATCAGTGAAGTCAGTCAGCCCCAGCATTTT

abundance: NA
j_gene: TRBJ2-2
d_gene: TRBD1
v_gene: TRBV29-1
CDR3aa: CSVVPGTGAGELFF
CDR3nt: TGCAGCGTTGTACCCGGGACAGGGGCCGGGGAGCTGTTTTTT

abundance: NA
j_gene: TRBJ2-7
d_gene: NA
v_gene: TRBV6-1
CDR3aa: CASNPLGASYEQYF
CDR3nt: TGTGCCAGCAATCCTTTGGGGGCGTCCTACGAGCAGTACTTC

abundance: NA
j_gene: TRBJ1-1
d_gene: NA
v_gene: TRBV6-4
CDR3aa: CASSDSNSGPTEAFF
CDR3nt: TGTGCCAGCAGTGACTCGAACAGTGGTCCCACTGAAGCTTTCTTT

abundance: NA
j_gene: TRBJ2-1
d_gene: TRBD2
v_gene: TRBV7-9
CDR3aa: CASSPRLAGVRNEQFF
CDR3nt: TGTGCCAGCAGCCCTCGACTAGCGGGGGTGCGGAATGAGCAGTTCTTC

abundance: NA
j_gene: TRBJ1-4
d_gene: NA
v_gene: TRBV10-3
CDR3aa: CAISESKAGLITNEKLFF
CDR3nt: TGTGCCATCAGTGAGTCGAAGGCAGGTTTGATAACTAATGAAAAACTGTTTTTT

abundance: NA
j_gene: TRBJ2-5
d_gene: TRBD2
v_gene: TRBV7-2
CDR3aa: CASTSRGAGETQYF
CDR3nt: TGTGCCAGCACCTCGCGGGGGGCGGGGGAGACCCAGTACTTC

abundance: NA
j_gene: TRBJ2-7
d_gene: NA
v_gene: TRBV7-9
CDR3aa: CASSPGSRNYEQYF
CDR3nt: TGTGCCAGCAGTCCAGGGTCCAGAAACTACGAGCAGTACTTC

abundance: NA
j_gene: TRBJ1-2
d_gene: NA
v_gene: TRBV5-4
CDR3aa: CASSLDARVHYGYTF
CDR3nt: TGTGCCAGCAGCTTGGATGCCAGGGTTCACTATGGCTACACCTTC

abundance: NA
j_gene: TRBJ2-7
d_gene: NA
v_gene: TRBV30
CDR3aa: CAWSVSGAGYEQYF
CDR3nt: TGTGCCTGGAGTGTATCAGGGGCCGGCTACGAGCAGTACTTC

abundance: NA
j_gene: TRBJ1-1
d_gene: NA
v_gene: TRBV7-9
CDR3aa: CASSDEGGSAEAFF
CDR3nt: TGTGCCAGCTCCGACGAGGGAGGTAGCGCTGAAGCTTTCTTT

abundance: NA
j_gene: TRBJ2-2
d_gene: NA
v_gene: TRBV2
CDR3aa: CASSEGGRYTGELFF
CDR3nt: TGTGCCAGCAGTGAGGGGGGGCGTTACACCGGGGAGCTGTTTTTT

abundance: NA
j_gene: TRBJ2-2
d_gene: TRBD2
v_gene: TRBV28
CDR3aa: CASSITGLVDTGELFF
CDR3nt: TGTGCCAGCAGCATCACGGGACTAGTGGACACCGGGGAGCTGTTTTTT

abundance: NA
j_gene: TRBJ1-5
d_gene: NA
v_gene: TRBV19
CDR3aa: CASREWGNQPQHF
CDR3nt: TGTGCCAGCAGGGAATGGGGCAATCAGCCCCAGCATTTT

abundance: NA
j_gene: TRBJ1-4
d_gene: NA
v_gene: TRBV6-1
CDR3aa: CASSEGGQINEKLFF
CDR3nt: TGTGCCAGCAGTGAAGGTGGGCAGATTAATGAAAAACTGTTTTTT

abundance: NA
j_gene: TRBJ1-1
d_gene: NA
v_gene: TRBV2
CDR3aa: CASTSGTRNTEAFF
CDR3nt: TGTGCCAGTACCTCCGGGACAAGGAACACTGAAGCTTTCTTT

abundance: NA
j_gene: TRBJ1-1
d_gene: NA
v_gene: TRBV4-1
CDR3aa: CASSRETAVNTEAFF
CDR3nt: TGCGCCAGCAGCCGAGAGACAGCTGTTAACACTGAAGCTTTCTTT

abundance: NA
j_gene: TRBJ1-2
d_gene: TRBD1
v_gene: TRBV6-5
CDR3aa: CASSSPTGTVGYGYTF
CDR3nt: TGTGCCAGCAGTTCCCCGACAGGGACCGTGGGCTATGGCTACACCTTC

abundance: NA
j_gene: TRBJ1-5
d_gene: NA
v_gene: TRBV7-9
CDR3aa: CASSREGDMGQPQHF
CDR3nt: TGTGCCAGCAGCCGAGAGGGCGACATGGGGCAGCCCCAGCATTTT

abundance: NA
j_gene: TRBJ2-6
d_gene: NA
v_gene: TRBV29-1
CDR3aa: CSVEERRAGEPGANVLTF
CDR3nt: TGCAGCGTTGAAGAAAGGCGGGCAGGGGAGCCTGGGGCCAACGTCCTGACTTTC

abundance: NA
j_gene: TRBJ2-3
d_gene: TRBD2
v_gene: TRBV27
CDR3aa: CASFRLATDTQYF
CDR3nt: TGTGCCAGCTTTAGACTAGCAACTGATACGCAGTATTTT

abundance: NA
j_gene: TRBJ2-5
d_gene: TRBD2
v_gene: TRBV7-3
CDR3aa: CASSLRGGREETQYF
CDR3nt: TGTGCCAGCAGCTTAAGGGGGGGGAGGGAAGAGACCCAGTACTTC

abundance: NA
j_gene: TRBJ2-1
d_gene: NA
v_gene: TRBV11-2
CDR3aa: CAMGGAGNEQFF
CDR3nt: TGTGCCATGGGGGGGGCCGGTAATGAGCAGTTCTTC

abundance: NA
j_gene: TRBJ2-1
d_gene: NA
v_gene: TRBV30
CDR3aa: CAWSPSNYNEQFF
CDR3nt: TGTGCCTGGAGTCCTAGCAACTACAATGAGCAGTTCTTC

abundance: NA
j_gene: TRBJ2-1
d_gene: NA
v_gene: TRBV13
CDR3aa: CASSFSPGWGRDNEQFF
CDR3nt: TGTGCCAGCAGCTTTTCCCCCGGGTGGGGCAGGGACAATGAGCAGTTCTTC